This T cell receptor (beta chain) was captured by sequencing in a study of blood T cells in healthy people across ages. Findings and caveats of the study: Comparison with aged donors showed that long-lived donors had more naive CD4+ cells and higher diversity. When one million T cells were used, diversity estimates were thought to be underestimates.

Using a J-beta primer mix together with a sample-barcoded 5' primer, a second PCR was run for roughly 7 to 12 cycles. Sequencing of every sample gave 3 million or more CDR3-containing paired-end reads. TCRdb re-derived calls from the 5' RACE reads in MiXCR, one entry per CDR3 protein. The sample yields 800,000 to 900,000 distinct CDR3 sequences, less than 80% seen once. Every donor provided around 10 milliliters of peripheral blood. J gave up 3 bases and V 8 bases, and 16 bases lay outside the gene matches. Germline CDR1 reads SNHLY; CDR2 reads FYNNEI. The CDR3 has 18 residues. Comments on this clonotype: Its antigen remains unknown.

Sequencing input: blood. The clonotype comes from a man aged 30 to 45 in good health. The rearrangement links TRBV2 to TRBJ2-5; 12 positions agree with TRBD2. In nucleotides, the CDR3 is TGTGCCAGCCCTAGCGGGGGGGCCGAAGGGATTCCTGAAGAGACCCAGTACTTC. This codes for CASPSGGAEGIPEETQYF.